A single T cell receptor (beta chain) is shown here with its context. Which antigen it targets is not known. Base qualities are not at hand, and no much larger clone is one base apart. Other DNA sequences in the sample encode the same CDR3. The data were obtained in a study of beta chain features in type 1 diabetes (dated by TCRdb to between 2018 and 2020). Notes on the research overall: No differences in mean age, gender distribution, total cell number or subset yield were found between patients and healthy donors. Whereas all 30 or so donors provided naive and central memory subsets, regulatory and stem cell-like memory subsets were isolated from just 8 patients and about 8 healthy donors. In the study, recently diagnosed type 1 diabetes patients and matched healthy donors were compared on the TCRB repertoires of their sorted circulating CD4+ T cell subsets. A total of just under 110,000,000 sorted cells were examined across all samples, and RNA yield correlated strongly with the number of cells per subset.

The High Capacity cDNA Reverse Transcription Kit was used to reverse transcribe all of the isolated RNA, meaning that expressed TCRB transcripts were what got sequenced. Naive, central memory and regulatory T cell samples underwent deep immunoSEQ sequencing, averaging about 3.3 million total reads per sample. After sorted cells were lysed in RLT buffer, RNA was extracted with DNase-treated RNeasy Micro or Mini kits, with the choice depending on cell number. To prevent cross-contamination, every cell subset was processed on its own, while patient and healthy donor samples were processed together. TCRB sequences were amplified from cDNA with the immunoSEQ multiplex PCR, producing 87-bp fragments spanning the CDR3 region. The amplicons were sequenced using the Illumina HiSeq platform. The published analysis was carried out like this. PCR bias was computationally corrected using synthetic template baselines, reads within Hamming distance 2 were collapsed, and singletons that could not be merged were discarded. Reads were aligned against IMGT to assign V, D and J genes, CDR3 length and insertions or deletions at six rearrangement sites. Within each subset, clonotype counts were normalized to sorted cell number, and only after that were true diversity and Gini coefficients computed with the tcR R package. The overlap coefficient, calculated on TCRB nucleotide sequences, was used to quantify repertoire sharing. As a proxy for the pre-selection repertoire, out-of-frame TCRB sequences from naive cells were analyzed. TCRdb carries this immuneACCESS record with in-frame sequences only. Its versions omit some clonotypes, under half of them owing to an unresolved V gene in the studies checked, with the rest unexplained. V and J calls and clone size come straight from that table; D and trimming were deduced from the DNA. Counted in this sample were about 650,000 clones; roughly 12% of them appeared once. The top ten constitute around 0.12% of the sample.

What the study reported, not specific to this receptor: Patients with type 1 diabetes made fewer insertions and deleted more nucleotides at VDJ recombination sites, implying thymic rearrangement abnormalities. In all four CD4+ subsets, TCRB CDR3 length was moderately but significantly shorter in type 1 diabetes patients. Because small numbers of individuals were included in the HLA sub-analyses, any influence of HLA type on TCRB rearrangement was left unresolved. Because cDNA rather than genomic DNA was sequenced, highly expressing activated cells could have been over-represented, although no difference in activation and CD3 levels was found between groups. Shorter templates might have been favored by PCR, but patient and control samples were amplified and corrected together, so both groups would have been affected equally by any skew. Naive, central memory and regulatory TCRB repertoires appeared more similar among patients than among healthy donors.

Each donor gave one peripheral blood draw, approximately 110 mL on average, collected into heparinised tubes. Naive, central memory, regulatory and stem cell-like memory CD4+ T cells were sorted on a BD FACSAria II using a panel including CD45RO, CCR7, CD25, CD127, CD95 and CD27. Purity was above 98% for every sorted population. PBMCs were isolated immediately by Lymphoprep density gradient centrifugation and stained directly without culture. To minimize batch effects, samples were stained and sorted in pairs, one healthy donor with one patient per experiment. V is pared back by 0 bases and J by 0 bases, with 5 bases lying between the germline termini. From the cysteine up to the phenylalanine, the CDR3 has a length of 14 residues. The sequence is cut down to CDR3 DNA, 42 bases in frame from base 1. The germline V gene provides CDR1 SGHRS and CDR2 YFSETQ.

The TCR sequence derives from a young man with type 1 diabetes. Input material: naive CD4+ T cells from blood. This specimen's cell subset or site label, interpreted: true naive CD4+ T cells. The chain is encoded by TRBV5-1 joined to TRBJ2-3; the D gene remains uncertain. The nucleotide sequence reads as follows: TGCGCCAGCAGCTTGGGGGGAAGCACAGATACGCAGTATTTT. It specifies CASSLGGSTDTQYF.